This T cell receptor (beta chain) was sequenced during a study of cytomegalovirus exposure and HLA in healthy donors. The study, taken as a whole, reports: Later analysis associated a missense DCLRE1C variant with TCR beta V- and J-gene trimming. Relative to the 666-donor mean, N-insertions were reportedly fewer in an Asian-associated ancestry cluster in a later analysis. The study found most TCR sequences rare, yet found some public TCRs in many donors.

Amplification used 60 Vbeta primers and 13 Jbeta primers. The protocol was immunoSEQ multiplex PCR, while the TCRdb copy is restricted to in-frame clones and leaves out a portion. This table has 200,000 to 250,000 clones, about four fifths appearing once. Concerning this clone itself: What it binds is not known.

The CDR3 covers 15 residues. The V gene lost 0 bases and the J gene lost 9 bases, with 12 bases spanning the gap. Germline CDR1 is MNHNS and CDR2 is SASEGT. Sequenced material: PBMCs. This chain links TRBV6-1 with TRBJ1-6; possible D gene TRBD1, 6 bases. This receptor was identified in a man aged 25 to 40 in good health and CMV-seronegative. CDR3 loop: CASSEAPGARSPLHF. DNA of the CDR3: TGTGCCAGCAGTGAAGCGCCAGGGGCGCGTTCACCCCTCCACTTT.